Following are 7 T cell receptor beta chains from one sample sequenced in a study of blood T cell repertoires in COVID-19. TCRdb's copy holds only in-frame clones and misses some; the assay was immunoSEQ multiplex PCR. In the table there are over 150,000 clones, about 87% of which are singletons. The sequencing input was peripheral blood. The receptors stem from a man aged 40-50 years with active or convalescent COVID-19.

The V gene is TRBV7-9, the J gene TRBJ1-1, with D perhaps TRBD1 (6 bases). The CDR3 totals 13 residues. Between the trimmed V and J ends, which lost 5 bases and 4 bases, there was a span of 11 bases. Germline V gives CDR1 SEHNR, CDR2 FQNEAQ (reference sequence). The CDR3 region is CASSQDRSTEAFF. CDR3 sequence (DNA): TGTGCCAGCAGCCAGGACAGATCCACTGAAGCTTTCTTT. The full variable domain, with the rest looked up from reference TRBV7-9 and TRBJ1-1, is DTGVSQNPRHKITKRGQNVTFRCDPISEHNRLYWYRQTLGQGPEFLTYFQNEAQLEKSRLLSDRFSAERPKGSFSTLEIQRTEQGDSAMYLCASSQDRSTEAFFGQGTRLTVV.

The genes are TRBV28 and TRBJ1-5; D remains unclear. This CDR3 region has 15 residues. Trimming shortened V by 2 bases and J by 0 bases, and 8 bases separated the two germline ends. The germline CDR1 and CDR2 sequences are MDHEN and SYDVKM. CDR3 residues: CASSLGSRSNQPQHF. Here the CDR3 DNA reads TGTGCCAGCAGTTTAGGGAGCCGTAGCAATCAGCCCCAGCATTTT.

V gene TRBV19 combines with J gene TRBJ1-1, with D perhaps matching TRBD1 (5 bases). Germline loops: CDR1 LNHDA, CDR2 SQIVND (reference sequence). This CDR3 has 15 residues. The V end was cut by 7 bases, the J end by 0 bases, with 15 bases between. Here the CDR3 DNA reads TGTGCCAGTACCCCCCAGGGTCCTATGAACACTGAAGCTTTCTTT. It specifies CASTPQGPMNTEAFF.

The sample holds one count of this clone. The chain is built from TRBV7-2 and TRBJ1-2; perhaps TRBD1 as D (6 bases). Trimming cost V 2 bases and J 7 bases, with 17 bases left between them. The germline CDR1 and CDR2 sequences are SGHTA and FQGNSA. This CDR3 has 15 amino acids. Here the CDR3 DNA reads TGTGCCAGCAGCTTAATGGGCGCGACAGGAACTGGCTACACCTTC. As protein: CASSLMGATGTGYTF.

This rearrangement joins TRBV10-3 to TRBJ2-7, with TRBD2 identical over 13 bases. The CDR3 is made up of 16 amino acids. V shed 5 bases, J shed 3 bases, and the junction held 7 bases outside the gene matches. Germline-derived CDR1 and CDR2 are ENHRY and SYGVKD. The CDR3 is CAISPSGTSGVYEQYF. The CDR3 region has the DNA TGTGCCATCAGTCCCTCCGGGACTAGCGGGGTCTACGAGCAGTACTTC.

The chain links TRBV15 to TRBJ1-2, with D perhaps TRBD1 (5 bases). The V end was cut by 0 bases, the J end by 5 bases, with 19 bases between. CDR3 length: 17 amino acids. Looked up from germline, CDR1 is LNHNV and CDR2 is YYDKDF (reference sequence). In DNA, the CDR3 is TGTGCCACCAGCAGAGACCACCGGGGGGGTTTAGGGTATGGCTACACCTTC. Protein product: CATSRDHRGGLGYGYTF.

CDR3 protein: CASSYYRGGYTF. As DNA, the CDR3 is TGTGCCAGCAGCTACTACAGGGGTGGCTACACCTTC. The chain couples TRBV5-6 to TRBJ1-2, with 7 bases fitting TRBD1. The CDR3 has 12 amino acids. Germline V gene lookup returns CDR1 SGHDT and CDR2 YYEEEE. The V and J ends lost 3 bases and 7 bases, in that order; junction bases with no gene match: 3.